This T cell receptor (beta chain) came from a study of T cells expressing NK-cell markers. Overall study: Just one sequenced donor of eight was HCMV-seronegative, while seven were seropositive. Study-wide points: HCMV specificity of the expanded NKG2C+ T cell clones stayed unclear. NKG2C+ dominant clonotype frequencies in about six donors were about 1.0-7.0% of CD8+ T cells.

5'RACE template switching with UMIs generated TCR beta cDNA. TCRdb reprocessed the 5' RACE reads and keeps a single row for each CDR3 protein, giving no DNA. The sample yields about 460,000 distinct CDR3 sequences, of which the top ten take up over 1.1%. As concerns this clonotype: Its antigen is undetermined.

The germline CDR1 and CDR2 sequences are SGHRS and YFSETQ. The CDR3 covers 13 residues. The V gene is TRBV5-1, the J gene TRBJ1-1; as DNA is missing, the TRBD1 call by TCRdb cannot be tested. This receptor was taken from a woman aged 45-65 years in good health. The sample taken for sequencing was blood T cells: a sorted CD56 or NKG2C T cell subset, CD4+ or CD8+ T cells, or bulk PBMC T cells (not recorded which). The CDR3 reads CASSRDVMSEAFF.